The sequence of this T cell receptor (beta chain) was determined in a study of siplizumab effects on memory and regulatory T cells. Turning to this clone: Its matching antigen is unknown.

Study-wide results and caveats: Naive T cells, seemingly more diverse than memory cells, seemed major alloresponse contributors. Only a minority of proliferating CD4+ or CD8+ clones had an assignable naive or memory phenotype, with roughly 75-97% lacking one.

Profiling relied on immunoSEQ multiplex PCR, and the TCRdb table lists in-frame clones only, not all of them. The sample holds 1,000 to 1,200 clones, less than 85% seen once. This CDR3 has 17 residues. The germline gives CDR1 SGHKS, CDR2 YYEKEE (reference sequence). Trimming stripped 0 bases from V and 0 bases from J, with 13 bases between. Unstimulated naive, memory, effector memory and TEMRA subsets from a few donor pairs were sequenced. This sequence originates from a human donor in good health. This rearrangement joins TRBV5-5 to TRBJ1-5; D remains ambiguous. Sample: TEMRA CD8+ T cells sorted from blood. Subset meaning: unstimulated CD8+ CD45RA+ effector memory T cells. CDR3 in DNA: TGTGCCAGCAGCTTGGGGTTGCGGAGATCTAGCAATCAGCCCCAGCATTTT. Protein: CASSLGLRRSSNQPQHF.